This T cell receptor beta chain was obtained from a study of cytomegalovirus exposure and HLA in healthy donors. Whole-study findings and limits: The study assumed roughly uniform donor sequencing depth for presence/absence analyses.

A multiplex PCR was run with 60 Vbeta primers and 13 Jbeta primers. Data came from immunoSEQ multiplex PCR; TCRdb stores just in-frame clones and leaves some out. The sample has around 130,000 clones; 70% to 85% are singletons. With 6 bases removed from V and 0 bases from J, the gap between germline ends came to 13 bases. The CDR3 sequence is 15 residues long. Germline lookup yields CDR1 SGHAT and CDR2 FQNNGV. As concerns this clone: The antigen remains undetermined.

This TCR came from a man in his fifties in good health and CMV-seronegative. Sequenced material: PBMCs. This chain connects TRBV11-2 to TRBJ2-3; D gene ambiguous. The CDR3 DNA reads TGTGCCAGCAGTTTCGACTTCTCTAGCACAGATACGCAGTATTTT. Protein sequence: CASSFDFSSTDTQYF.